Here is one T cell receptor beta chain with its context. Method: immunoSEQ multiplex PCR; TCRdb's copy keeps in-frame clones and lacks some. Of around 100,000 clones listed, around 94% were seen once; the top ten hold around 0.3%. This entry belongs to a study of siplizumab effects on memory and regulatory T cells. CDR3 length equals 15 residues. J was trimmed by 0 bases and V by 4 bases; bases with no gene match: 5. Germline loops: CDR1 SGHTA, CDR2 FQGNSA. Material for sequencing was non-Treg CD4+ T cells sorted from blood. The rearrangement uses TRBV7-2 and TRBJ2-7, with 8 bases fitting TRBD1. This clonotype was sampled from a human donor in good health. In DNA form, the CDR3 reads TGTGCCAGCAGCTCGGCGGGGACAGGCTCCTACGAGCAGTACTTC. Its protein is CASSSAGTGSYEQYF.